This T cell receptor (beta chain) was sequenced in a study of blood T cell repertoires in COVID-19. CDR3 size: 14 residues. V was pared by 0 bases and J by 6 bases, with 12 bases between. Germline CDR1 is SGHRS and CDR2 is YFSETQ. TCRdb's table, derived via immunoSEQ multiplex PCR, lists solely in-frame clones and lacks some. Of some 99,000 clones listed, about 80% are singletons. This TCR was sampled from a man aged 65 to 79 with acute or convalescent COVID-19. The sequenced material came from peripheral blood. The chain employs TRBV5-1 and TRBJ1-1, with no clear D. The CDR3 spells CASSLGGNGAEAFF. The CDR3 nucleotides are TGCGCCAGCAGCTTGGGAGGTAATGGCGCTGAAGCTTTCTTT.